This TCR beta chain is from a study of shared clonotypes between healthy human individuals. Looking at the study overall: Three CD4 naive, three CD4 memory, two CD8 naive and one CD8 memory plate were used per donor.

On this clone: The sample contains more than one DNA sequence encoding this CDR3.

Both subsets, CD45RA+ naive and CD45RA-negative memory, were split from the CD4+ cells. At a deep level, the assay was run. Measured with immunoSEQ multiplex PCR; TCRdb has only the in-frame clones, and not every one. The sample holds under 650,000 clones; about 95% are singletons and the top ten take 0.05% to 0.07%. The sequenced sample consisted of naive CD4+ T cells sorted from blood. Subset defined: CD45RA+ positively selected. This clonotype was sampled from a woman under 40 in good health.

CDR3 loop: CASVPRTGGSYEQYF. The CDR3, as DNA: TGTGCCAGCGTCCCCCGGACAGGGGGTTCCTACGAGCAGTACTTC. V is TRBV6-1 and J is TRBJ2-7, with 10 positions matching TRBD1. Germline V CDR1 and CDR2: MNHNS, SASEGT. Trimming cost V 8 bases and J 1 base; bases outside gene matches: 8. The length of the CDR3 is 15 residues.